What follows are 21 T cell receptor beta chains derived from one specimen sequenced in a study of molecular identifiers for immune sequencing clone quantification (dated by TCRdb to 2016 to 2018). Libraries were constructed by PCR. Instrument used: Illumina HiSeq 4000. TCRdb itself trimmed the public reads at Q25 with fastp, ran MiXCR and retained productive beta chains. CDR3 protein sequences are deduplicated, and each keeps its most common genes and DNA. Counted in this sample were under 15,000 distinct CDR3 sequences; about 20% of them appeared once. The leading ten clones occupy approximately 1.4% of the sample. The material sequenced was naive CD8+ T cells from blood, with Jurkat cell RNA spiked in. This specimen's cell subset or site label, interpreted: FACS-sorted CD8+CD4-CCR7+CD45RA+ naive T cells. These receptors originate from a human donor in good health. Some libraries in this study had Jurkat cell RNA spiked in.

Within the sample, this clonotype is medium-sized. The rearrangement links TRBV9 to TRBJ2-7; TRBD1 is a possible D gene (6 bases). Germline V gene sequence: CDR1 SGDLS, CDR2 YYNGEE. The CDR3 runs to 14 residues. With 4 bases removed from V and 2 bases from J, the gap between germline ends came to 13 bases. The CDR3 protein is CASSLDRIAYEQYF. Here the CDR3 DNA reads TGTGCCAGCAGCCTGGACAGAATAGCCTACGAGCAGTACTTC.

For this clonotype: A single base separates this from a much larger clone, so it may be a read error. The chain employs TRBV7-9 and TRBJ2-7; D perhaps matches TRBD1 (6 bases). The CDR3 is 12 residues long. The germline gives CDR1 SEHNR, CDR2 FQNEAQ (reference sequence). The CDR3 region is CAGRLTGNEQYF. In DNA, the CDR3 is TGTGCCGGCAGACTAACAGGGAATGAGCAGTACTTC. Together with reference TRBV7-9 and TRBJ2-7, the CDR3 gives the full variable domain: DTGVSQNPRHKITKRGQNVTFRCDPISEHNRLYWYRQTLGQGPEFLTYFQNEAQLEKSRLLSDRFSAERPKGSFSTLEIQRTEQGDSAMYLCAGRLTGNEQYFGPGTRLTVT.

Many counts were recorded for this clonotype. This rearrangement joins TRBV27 to TRBJ1-5; D perhaps matches TRBD1 (5 bases). This CDR3 is 12 amino acids long. Trimming shortened V by 2 bases and J by 9 bases, and 8 bases separated the two germline ends. From germline, CDR1 is MNHEY and CDR2 SMNVEV (reference sequence). CDR3 residues: CASSLAGGPQHF. The CDR3 DNA is TGTGCCAGCAGTTTAGCTGGGGGGCCCCAGCATTTT.

Details on this clonotype: The germline gene is not matched at one end of the junction; a read error may be the cause. V usage is TRBV14 and J usage is TRBJ2-3; D is perhaps TRBD2 (5 bases). CDR1 and CDR2 (germline): SGHDN, FVKESK. The CDR3 has 15 residues. The CDR3 nucleotides read TGTACCAGCAGCCCCCGCAAGGAGGCTGGAGATACGCAGTATTTT. Translation: CTSSPRKEAGDTQYF.

This clonotype was counted at least ten times. The gene calls are TRBV5-6 and TRBJ2-1; no clear D. The CDR3 length is 12 residues. Looked up from germline, CDR1 is SGHDT and CDR2 is YYEEEE. V was cut by 0 bases and J by 8 bases, with 6 bases left in between. The CDR3 reads CASSLGGDEQFF. The CDR3 DNA reads TGTGCCAGCAGCTTGGGGGGTGATGAGCAGTTCTTC.

Worth noting for this clonotype: One base away lies a much larger clone, so this may be a sequencing read error. V and J are TRBV19 and TRBJ1-1, with TRBD1 matching 8 bases. CDR1 is LNHDA, CDR2 SQIVND, per germline (reference sequence). Trimming removed 8 bases from V and 1 base from J; junction bases left unmatched: 3. The CDR3 contains 13 residues. The CDR3 coding sequence is TGTGCCAGTTCACAGGGGGGGAACACTGAAGCTTTCTTT. It encodes CASSQGGNTEAFF.

This clonotype is termed medium-sized. The V gene is TRBV5-1, the J gene TRBJ2-4, with 15 positions matching TRBD2. The V gene's germline CDR1 is SGHRS and CDR2 YFSETQ. V gave up 4 bases and J gave up 6 bases; unmatched junction bases: 8. The CDR3 covers 17 residues. The CDR3 spells CASSRGLAGGGSNIQYF. CDR3 bases: TGCGCCAGCAGCAGGGGACTAGCGGGAGGAGGATCAAACATTCAGTACTTC. Together with reference TRBV5-1 and TRBJ2-4, the CDR3 gives the full variable domain: KAGVTQTPRYLIKTRGQQVTLSCSPISGHRSVSWYQQTPGQGLQFLFEYFSETQRNKGNFPGRFSGRQFSNSRSEMNVSTLELGDSALYLCASSRGLAGGGSNIQYFGAGTRLSVL.

Sample share makes this clonotype medium-sized. V and J are TRBV4-1 and TRBJ2-7, with 10 bases aligning to TRBD2. Trimming took 1 base from V and 2 from J; bases not matched to a gene: 2. The CDR3 extends over 15 amino acids. Germline CDR1 MGHRA, CDR2 YSYEKL. This chain's CDR3 is CASSQGTSGAYEQYF. Written as DNA, the CDR3 is TGCGCCAGCAGCCAAGGGACTAGCGGAGCCTACGAGCAGTACTTC.

A note on this clonotype: A much larger clone sits a single nucleotide away, making a read error possible. The chain recombines TRBV27 with TRBJ2-5; D is possibly TRBD1 or TRBD2 (6 bases each). Trimming pared 3 bases from V and 4 bases from J, leaving 12 bases between. Germline loops: CDR1 MNHEY, CDR2 SMNVEV (reference sequence). The CDR3 loop spans 14 amino acids. As DNA, the CDR3 is TGTGCCAGCAGTTTGTGCCGGGGGCCAGAGACCCAGTACTTC. This gives the protein CASSLCRGPETQYF.

This clonotype was picked up many times. The chain links TRBV30 to TRBJ2-1; D ambiguous. Looked up from germline, CDR1 is GTSNPN and CDR2 is SVGIG (reference sequence). The CDR3 runs 15 residues. The germline V and J ends were trimmed by 3 bases and 4 bases, with 16 bases remaining between them. The CDR3 coding sequence is TGTGCCTGGAGCGGGTGGCTCGCGAATTACAATGAGCAGTTCTTC. Its translation: CAWSGWLANYNEQFF.

As for this clonotype: With a much larger clone just one base away, this may be a read error. The final CDR3 position lacks the conserved phenylalanine or tryptophan, pointing to a likely read error. The CDR3 bases are TGTGCCAGCAGCTTTGAAACTCAGCCCCAGCATTCT. Residues: CASSFETQPQHS. The chain combines TRBV7-9 with TRBJ1-5; D is unresolved. Germline V lookup: CDR1 SEHNR, CDR2 FQNEAQ (reference sequence). The V gene lost 3 bases and the J gene lost 6 bases, with 6 bases spanning the gap. This CDR3 spans 12 amino acids.

In its sample, this clonotype is medium-sized. V gene TRBV4-1 combines with J gene TRBJ2-6, with D possibly being TRBD1 (6 bases). Trimming stripped 4 bases from V and 2 bases from J, with 9 bases between. Germline values: CDR1 MGHRA, CDR2 YSYEKL. The CDR3 spans 15 residues. The CDR3 here is CASSPTGPGANVLTF. As DNA, the CDR3 is TGCGCCAGCAGCCCGACAGGCCCTGGGGCCAACGTCCTGACTTTC.

The table lists this clonotype with many counts. The chain links TRBV30 to TRBJ1-1; D is undetermined. V lost 5 bases, J lost 1 base, and 5 bases lay in between. The CDR3 length is 11 residues. Germline CDR1 reads GTSNPN; CDR2 reads SVGIG (reference sequence). The CDR3 loop reads CAWEQNTEAFF. In DNA form, the CDR3 reads TGTGCCTGGGAGCAGAACACTGAAGCTTTCTTT.

Concerning this clonotype: A single base separates this from a much larger clone, so it may be a read error. This chain uses TRBV11-3 with TRBJ2-7, with 10 bases fitting TRBD2. The CDR3 is 13 amino acids. The germline V gene encodes CDR1 SGHNT and CDR2 YENEEA. DNA of the CDR3: TGTGCCAGCGGCTTAGCGGGAGGTTACGAGCAGTACTTC. The encoded protein is CASGLAGGYEQYF. Based on the CDR3 plus reference TRBV11-3 and TRBJ2-7, the full variable domain is EAGVVQSPRYKIIEKKQPVAFWCNPISGHNTLYWYLQNLGQGPELLIRYENEEAVDDSQLPKDRFSAERLKGVDSTLKIQPAELGDSAVYLCASGLAGGYEQYFGPGTRLTVT.

This clonotype was recorded many times. This chain connects TRBV29-1 to TRBJ2-7, with 8 bases matching TRBD1. Germline lookup yields CDR1 SQVTM and CDR2 ANQGSEA. The CDR3 sequence is 14 residues long. J lost 2 bases, V lost 7 bases, and 10 bases had no gene match. Written as DNA, the CDR3 is TGCAGCGCTACAGGGGGTCCATCACCCTACGAGCAGTACTTC. It specifies CSATGGPSPYEQYF.

This clonotype showed up many times. The chain uses TRBV11-2 and TRBJ2-2; 7 bases agree with TRBD2. The V gene's germline CDR1 is SGHAT and CDR2 FQNNGV. This CDR3 region has 16 residues. Trimming took 2 bases from V and 2 from J; bases not matched to a gene: 5. CDR3 sequence reads: CASSLRGGSNTGELFF. As DNA, the CDR3 is TGTGCCAGCAGCTTACGAGGCGGGAGTAACACCGGGGAGCTGTTTTTT.

Points on this clonotype: A read error may be the cause here, since a much bigger clone is one base away. CDR3 in DNA: TGTGCCAGCAGCCTTGGGACAGGGAGCTCCCACGAGCAGTACTTC. It specifies CASSLGTGSSHEQYF. The chain is built from TRBV7-6 and TRBJ2-7; TRBD1 matches at 9 bases. The CDR3 sequence is 15 residues long. CDR1 and CDR2 from the germline V gene are SGHVS and FNYEAQ.

This clonotype was seen repeatedly, ten times or more. The chain recombines TRBV30 with TRBJ2-7; perhaps TRBD2 as D (5 bases). CDR3 length equals 11 residues. Per the germline V gene, CDR1 is GTSNPN and CDR2 is SVGIG (reference sequence). V was trimmed by 5 bases and J by 7 bases, leaving 12 bases between them. CDR3 in amino acids: CAWDDSGEQYF. The CDR3, as DNA: TGTGCCTGGGACGATTCGGGGGAGCAGTACTTC.

By share, this clonotype ranks as medium-sized. The CDR3 region has the DNA TGCGCCAGCAGCCCGGACTTCCGGGAGGATACGCAGTATTTT. Translated, it gives CASSPDFREDTQYF. The rearrangement uses TRBV5-1 and TRBJ2-3; D possibly corresponds to TRBD2 (6 bases). Germline lookup yields CDR1 SGHRS and CDR2 YFSETQ. V lost 4 bases and J 6 bases, leaving 15 bases between the germline ends. The CDR3 has 14 amino acids.

This rearrangement joins TRBV7-3 to TRBJ1-6; no clear D gene. Per germline, CDR1 SGHTA and CDR2 FQGTGA. V lost 1 base and J 8 bases, leaving 12 bases between the germline ends. CDR3 length equals 15 residues. The CDR3 region is CASSLNPQLDSPLHF. In DNA, the CDR3 is TGTGCCAGCAGCTTAAATCCGCAGTTGGATTCACCCCTCCACTTT.

This clonotype was seen once. A read error may explain this, as a much larger clone is one base away. The chain combines TRBV4-1 with TRBJ2-1; a weak D match, TRBD2 (6 bases). The CDR3 is made up of 15 amino acids. Germline V gene data show CDR1 as MGHRA and CDR2 as YSYEKL. With 2 bases removed from V and 8 bases from J, the gap between germline ends came to 16 bases. CDR3 loop: CASSQRSGVYDEQFF. CDR3 in DNA: TGCGCCAGCAGCCAACGATCGGGAGTGTACGATGAGCAGTTCTTC.